A selection of T cell receptor beta chains follows, all from one sample in a study of blood T cell repertoires in COVID-19. Libraries were prepared by immunoSEQ multiplex PCR; TCRdb keeps only in-frame clonotypes and omits some of them. The sample includes more than 300,000 clones, 90% of them seen just once. The sequencing input was peripheral blood. These receptors originate from a woman in her forties with COVID-19, enrolled during active disease. Both conserved end residues are part of each CDR3. A D gene is named only where the DNA matches it firmly. Clone size, where shown, is once, few, many, or a class for clones that have expanded.

CDR3 protein: CASSLIGGTGDNSPLHF
CDR3 DNA: TGTGCCAGCAGTTTAATAGGCGGGACAGGTGATAATTCACCCCTCCACTTT
clone size: NA
J gene: TRBJ1-6
D gene: TRBD1
V gene: TRBV28

CDR3 protein: CASSQDGQGVTNTIYF
CDR3 DNA: TGTGCCAGCAGCCAAGATGGACAGGGGGTAACAAACACCATATATTTT
clone size: NA
J gene: TRBJ1-3
D gene: TRBD1
V gene: TRBV3-1/TRBV3-2

CDR3 protein: CASSFISGLNTEAFF
CDR3 DNA: TGCGCCAGCAGCTTTATCTCAGGGTTGAACACTGAAGCTTTCTTT
clone size: NA
J gene: TRBJ1-1
D gene: NA
V gene: TRBV5-1

CDR3 protein: CASSNRGVNTEAFF
CDR3 DNA: TGTGCCAGCAGCAACAGGGGCGTGAACACTGAAGCTTTCTTT
clone size: NA
J gene: TRBJ1-1
D gene: TRBD1
V gene: TRBV7-8

CDR3 protein: CASGLTVGSYNEQFF
CDR3 DNA: TGTGCTAGTGGTCTCACAGTCGGCTCCTACAATGAGCAGTTCTTC
clone size: NA
J gene: TRBJ2-1
D gene: NA
V gene: TRBV12-5

CDR3 protein: CASAPRDEQYF
CDR3 DNA: TGTGCCAGCGCCCCACGCGACGAGCAGTACTTC
clone size: NA
J gene: TRBJ2-7
D gene: NA
V gene: TRBV6-5

CDR3 protein: CASSLLPNQPQHF
CDR3 DNA: TGTGCCAGTAGTCTTCTACCCAATCAGCCCCAGCATTTT
clone size: NA
J gene: TRBJ1-5
D gene: NA
V gene: TRBV19

CDR3 protein: CASSIRGNTEAFF
CDR3 DNA: TGTGCCAGTAGTATTCGGGGGAACACTGAAGCTTTCTTT
clone size: NA
J gene: TRBJ1-1
D gene: NA
V gene: TRBV19

CDR3 protein: CASSVPGLPNEQFF
CDR3 DNA: TGTGCCAGCAGCGTACCGGGACTCCCTAATGAGCAGTTCTTC
clone size: NA
J gene: TRBJ2-1
D gene: NA
V gene: TRBV3-1/TRBV3-2

CDR3 protein: CATSDLQASSTDTQYF
CDR3 DNA: TGTGCCACCAGTGATTTGCAGGCCTCTAGCACAGATACGCAGTATTTT
clone size: NA
J gene: TRBJ2-3
D gene: NA
V gene: TRBV24-1

CDR3 protein: CASSQRDRVDYGYTF
CDR3 DNA: TGCGCCAGCAGCCAAAGGGACAGGGTCGACTATGGCTACACCTTC
clone size: once
J gene: TRBJ1-2
D gene: TRBD1
V gene: TRBV4-3

CDR3 protein: CASSVGSGGAYNEQFF
CDR3 DNA: TGTGCCAGCAGCGTTGGTAGCGGGGGGGCCTACAATGAGCAGTTCTTC
clone size: few
J gene: TRBJ2-1
D gene: TRBD2
V gene: TRBV9

CDR3 protein: CASREAAVEGKNIQYF
CDR3 DNA: TGTGCCAGCAGGGAGGCGGCGGTGGAGGGCAAAAACATTCAGTACTTC
clone size: NA
J gene: TRBJ2-4
D gene: NA
V gene: TRBV11-2

CDR3 protein: CASSPQRSHTEAFF
CDR3 DNA: TGTGCCAGCAGCCCCCAGCGATCTCACACTGAAGCTTTCTTT
clone size: NA
J gene: TRBJ1-1
D gene: NA
V gene: TRBV7-3

CDR3 protein: CASSPFRREYNEQFF
CDR3 DNA: TGTGCCAGCAGCCCCTTCCGGAGGGAATACAATGAGCAGTTCTTC
clone size: NA
J gene: TRBJ2-1
D gene: NA
V gene: TRBV9

CDR3 protein: CASSQEEGSLYF
CDR3 DNA: TGTGCCAGCAGCCAAGAAGAGGGTAGTTTGTACTTC
clone size: NA
J gene: TRBJ2-7
D gene: NA
V gene: TRBV4-2

CDR3 protein: CASGGTRPKNTEAFF
CDR3 DNA: TGTGCCAGCGGAGGGACGCGGCCAAAGAACACTGAAGCTTTCTTT
clone size: NA
J gene: TRBJ1-1
D gene: NA
V gene: TRBV18

CDR3 protein: CAGGGARWETQYF
CDR3 DNA: TGTGCCGGCGGAGGGGCCAGGTGGGAGACCCAGTACTTC
clone size: NA
J gene: TRBJ2-5
D gene: NA
V gene: TRBV2

CDR3 protein: CASSLGANNGREPLHF
CDR3 DNA: TGTGCCAGCAGCTTAGGAGCGAACAATGGTCGTGAACCCCTCCACTTT
clone size: NA
J gene: TRBJ1-6
D gene: NA
V gene: TRBV7-6

CDR3 protein: CASSPPSELAGVRFEQYF
CDR3 DNA: TGTGCCAGCTCACCACCGTCAGAGCTAGCGGGAGTCCGTTTCGAGCAGTACTTC
clone size: NA
J gene: TRBJ2-7
D gene: TRBD2
V gene: TRBV18

CDR3 protein: CASKKPGQENIQYF
CDR3 DNA: TGTGCCAGCAAGAAACCGGGACAGGAAAACATTCAGTACTTC
clone size: NA
J gene: TRBJ2-4
D gene: TRBD1
V gene: TRBV2

CDR3 protein: CASSSPGQNSYEQYF
CDR3 DNA: TGTGCCAGCAGTTCACCGGGACAGAACTCCTACGAGCAGTACTTC
clone size: NA
J gene: TRBJ2-7
D gene: TRBD1
V gene: TRBV28

CDR3 protein: CASSLEPSTSSYEQYF
CDR3 DNA: TGCGCCAGCAGCTTGGAGCCTAGCACAAGCTCCTACGAGCAGTACTTC
clone size: NA
J gene: TRBJ2-7
D gene: NA
V gene: TRBV5-1

CDR3 protein: CSVVTGSEAFF
CDR3 DNA: TGCAGCGTGGTGACAGGGAGCGAAGCTTTCTTT
clone size: few
J gene: TRBJ1-1
D gene: TRBD1
V gene: TRBV29-1

CDR3 protein: CASSFGFGLAGEETQYF
CDR3 DNA: TGTGCCAGCAGCTTCGGATTTGGGCTAGCGGGGGAGGAGACCCAGTACTTC
clone size: NA
J gene: TRBJ2-5
D gene: TRBD2
V gene: TRBV7-3

CDR3 protein: CASSLPRTGTYEQYF
CDR3 DNA: TGTGCCAGCAGCTTGCCTCGGACAGGGACCTACGAGCAGTACTTC
clone size: NA
J gene: TRBJ2-7
D gene: TRBD1
V gene: TRBV5-4

CDR3 protein: CASHPSGVPGELFF
CDR3 DNA: TGTGCCAGCCACCCTAGCGGGGTACCCGGGGAGCTGTTTTTT
clone size: NA
J gene: TRBJ2-2
D gene: TRBD2
V gene: TRBV25-1

CDR3 protein: CATSRDLPARTEAFF
CDR3 DNA: TGTGCCACCAGCAGAGATCTACCTGCTCGCACTGAGGCTTTCTTT
clone size: NA
J gene: TRBJ1-1
D gene: NA
V gene: TRBV15